One and the same sample provided the 13 T cell receptor beta chains below, sequenced in a study of shared clonotypes between healthy human individuals. CD45RO-negative, CCR7-positively selected cells formed the naive CD8 fraction, excluding terminally differentiated effector memory CD45RA+ cells. Measured with immunoSEQ multiplex PCR; TCRdb has only the in-frame clones, and not every one. The sample records millions of clones, 93% being singletons. What was sequenced was naive CD8+ T cells from PBMCs. The receptor source for this set is a man aged 18 to 35 in good health. Some clones in this sample may be carry-over from other donors' samples.

V usage is TRBV27 and J usage is TRBJ2-3; the D is unclear. The V gene lost 4 bases and the J gene lost 8 bases, with 7 bases spanning the gap. Germline CDR1 and CDR2: MNHEY and SMNVEV (reference sequence). This CDR3 region has 11 residues. The CDR3 coding sequence is TGTGCCAGCAGTTGGTGGGGTACGCAGTATTTT. Translation gives CASSWWGTQYF.

The chain carries TRBV29-1 and TRBJ2-3; the match to TRBD2 covers 11 bases. CDR1 is SQVTM, CDR2 ANQGSEA, per germline. V was pared by 6 bases and J by 3 bases, with 5 bases of the junction left unmatched. The CDR3 contains 14 residues. The CDR3 sequence: CSVAGTSGTDTQYF. The CDR3 region has the DNA TGCAGCGTGGCCGGGACTAGCGGAACAGATACGCAGTATTTT.

This chain uses TRBV6-5 with TRBJ1-5; 8 nucleotides line up with TRBD1. Unmatched junction bases numbered 7, after V lost 6 bases and J lost 6 bases. The CDR3 has 14 residues. CDR1 is MNHEY, CDR2 SVGAGI, per germline. DNA of the CDR3: TGTGCCAGCAGGGAGACAGGGGAGACTCAGCCCCAGCATTTT. Translation gives CASRETGETQPQHF.

This chain joins TRBV9 and TRBJ2-7; TRBD1 aligns across 9 bases. CDR1 and CDR2 from the germline V gene are SGDLS and YYNGEE. After removal of 0 bases from V and 6 bases from J, the junction contained 10 bases not matched to a gene. The CDR3 covers 16 residues. CDR3 sequence reads: CASSVVPQGAMGEQYF. Here the CDR3 DNA reads TGTGCCAGCAGCGTAGTCCCACAGGGGGCGATGGGCGAGCAGTACTTC.

About this clone itself: This CDR3 is also generated by other DNA sequences in the sample. The rearrangement joins TRBV27 to TRBJ2-7; D is perhaps TRBD1 (5 bases). The germline V and J ends were trimmed by 2 bases and 4 bases, with 12 bases remaining between them. This CDR3 has 14 amino acids. The germline gives CDR1 MNHEY, CDR2 SMNVEV (reference sequence). The CDR3 reads CASSLGQGFYEQYF. In nucleotides, the CDR3 is TGTGCCAGCAGTTTAGGCCAGGGCTTTTACGAGCAGTACTTC.

This sequence joins TRBV7-8 and TRBJ2-1, with D maybe TRBD2 (7 bases). The CDR3 has 17 residues. The ends were cut back, 6 bases at V and 4 bases at J, with 22 bases in the middle. Germline V CDR1 and CDR2: SGHVS, FQNEAQ. The CDR3, as DNA: TGTGCCAGCAGGCACCACGGGGGGCAGCACCTGTACAATGAGCAGTTCTTC. It yields the protein CASRHHGGQHLYNEQFF.

The genes are TRBV4-1 and TRBJ1-3, with D perhaps matching TRBD1 (5 bases). This CDR3 contains 17 residues. Germline CDR1 is MGHRA and CDR2 is YSYEKL. V was shortened by 1 base and J by 0 bases, with 13 bases between the two germline ends. CDR3 amino acids: CASSQGGVSISGNTIYF. In DNA, the CDR3 is TGCGCCAGCAGCCAAGGGGGGGTCTCCATCTCTGGAAACACCATATATTTT.

The gene calls are TRBV4-1 and TRBJ1-2; the D is unclear. This CDR3 is 15 amino acids long. The V end was cut by 2 bases, the J end by 0 bases, with 10 bases between. Germline lookup yields CDR1 MGHRA and CDR2 YSYEKL. CDR3 residues: CASSQPLAANYGYTF. The CDR3 DNA is TGCGCCAGCAGCCAACCCCTGGCAGCTAACTATGGCTACACCTTC.

This clone showed up just a few times. The chain joins TRBV14 to TRBJ1-1; no firm D call. This CDR3 spans 13 amino acids. Trimming cost V 3 bases and J 4 bases, with 9 bases left between them. Looked up from germline, CDR1 is SGHDN and CDR2 is FVKESK. CDR3 coding DNA: TGTGCCAGCAGCCAGTACAGTAGCACTGAAGCTTTCTTT. Protein sequence: CASSQYSSTEAFF.

The rearrangement uses TRBV13 and TRBJ2-7; unclear D gene. Germline CDR1 is PRHDT and CDR2 is FYEKMQ (reference sequence). The CDR3 consists of 13 residues. V was trimmed by 3 bases and J by 2 bases, leaving 8 bases between them. CDR3 sequence (DNA): TGTGCCAGCAGCTTCCGAAGGGCCTACGAGCAGTACTTC. Encoded protein: CASSFRRAYEQYF.

In regard to this clone: This sample includes further DNA sequences coding for the same CDR3. The genes are TRBV19 and TRBJ1-5, with D unclear. The CDR3 loop spans 15 amino acids. The germline CDR1 and CDR2 sequences are LNHDA and SQIVND (reference sequence). Between the trimmed V and J ends, which lost 1 base and 0 bases, there was a span of 7 bases. The CDR3 bases are TGTGCCAGTAGTATAGGAGGGTATAGCAATCAGCCCCAGCATTTT. It is translated as CASSIGGYSNQPQHF.

The gene calls are TRBV13 and TRBJ2-3; D call uncertain. The CDR3 spans 11 residues. In germline, CDR1 is PRHDT, CDR2 FYEKMQ (reference sequence). Trimming removed 5 bases at V and 2 bases at J, with 2 bases between. The CDR3 DNA is TGTGCCAGCAGCAACACAGATACGCAGTATTTT. This sequence encodes CASSNTDTQYF. Based on the CDR3 plus reference TRBV13 and TRBJ2-3, the full variable domain is AAGVIQSPRHLIKEKRETATLKCYPIPRHDTVYWYQQGPGQDPQFLISFYEKMQSDKGSIPDRFSAQQFSDYHSELNMSSLELGDSALYFCASSNTDTQYFGPGTRLTVL.

The gene calls are TRBV27 and TRBJ2-7; no clear D. V was shortened by 0 bases and J by 7 bases, with 7 bases between the two germline ends. Germline loops: CDR1 MNHEY, CDR2 SMNVEV (reference sequence). CDR3 size: 12 residues. The CDR3 DNA reads TGTGCCAGCAGTTTATCCGCGGAAGAGCAGTACTTC. It translates to CASSLSAEEQYF.